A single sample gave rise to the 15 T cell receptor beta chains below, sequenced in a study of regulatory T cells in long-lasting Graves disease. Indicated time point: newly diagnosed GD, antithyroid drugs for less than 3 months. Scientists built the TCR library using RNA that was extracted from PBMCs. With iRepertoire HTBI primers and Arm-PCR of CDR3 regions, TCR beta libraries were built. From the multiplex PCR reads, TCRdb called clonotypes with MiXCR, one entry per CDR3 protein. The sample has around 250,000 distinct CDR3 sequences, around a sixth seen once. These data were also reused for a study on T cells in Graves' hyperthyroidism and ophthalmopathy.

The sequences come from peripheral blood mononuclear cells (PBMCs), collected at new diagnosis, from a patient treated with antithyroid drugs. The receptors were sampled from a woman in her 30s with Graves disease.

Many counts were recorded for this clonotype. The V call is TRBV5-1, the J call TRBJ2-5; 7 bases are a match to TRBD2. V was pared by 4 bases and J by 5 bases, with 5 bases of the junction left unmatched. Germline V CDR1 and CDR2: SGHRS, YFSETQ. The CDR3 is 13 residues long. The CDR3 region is CASSPGLVETQYF. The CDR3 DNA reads TGCGCCAGCAGCCCAGGACTAGTCGAGACCCAGTACTTC.

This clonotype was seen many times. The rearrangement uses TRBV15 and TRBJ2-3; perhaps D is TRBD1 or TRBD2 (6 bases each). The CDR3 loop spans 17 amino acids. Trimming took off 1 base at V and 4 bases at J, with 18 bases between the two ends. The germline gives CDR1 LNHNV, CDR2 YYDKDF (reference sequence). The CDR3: CATSRGGAQGLADTQYF. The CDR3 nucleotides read TGTGCCACCAGCAGAGGGGGGGCTCAAGGTTTGGCAGATACGCAGTATTTT.

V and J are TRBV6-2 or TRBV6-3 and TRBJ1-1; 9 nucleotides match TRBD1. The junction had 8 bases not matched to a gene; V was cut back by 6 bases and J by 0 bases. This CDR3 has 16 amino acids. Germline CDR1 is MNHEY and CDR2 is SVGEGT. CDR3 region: CASSPGQGILNTEAFF. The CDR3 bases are TGTGCCAGCAGCCCGGGACAGGGTATACTGAACACTGAAGCTTTCTTT.

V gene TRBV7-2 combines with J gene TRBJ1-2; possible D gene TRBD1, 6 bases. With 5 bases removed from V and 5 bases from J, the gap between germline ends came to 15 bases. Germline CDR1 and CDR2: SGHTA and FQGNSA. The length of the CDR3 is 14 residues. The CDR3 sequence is CASSRGAGRYGYTF. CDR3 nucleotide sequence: TGTGCCAGCAGCCGGGGGGCGGGACGATATGGCTACACCTTC. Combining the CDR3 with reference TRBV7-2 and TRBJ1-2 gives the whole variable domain GAGVSQSPSNKVTEKGKDVELRCDPISGHTALYWYRQSLGQGLEFLIYFQGNSAPDKSGLPSDRFSAERTGGSVSTLTIQRTQQEDSAVYLCASSRGAGRYGYTFGSGTRLTVV.

The CDR3 loop reads CAGRDRTYEQYF. In DNA form, the CDR3 reads TGTGCCGGCCGGGACAGAACCTACGAGCAGTACTTC. The chain links TRBV6-1 to TRBJ2-7; 7 bases fit TRBD1. The CDR3 sequence is 12 residues long. Trimming cost V 11 bases and J 2 bases; bases outside gene matches: 6. Germline V gene lookup returns CDR1 MNHNS and CDR2 SASEGT.

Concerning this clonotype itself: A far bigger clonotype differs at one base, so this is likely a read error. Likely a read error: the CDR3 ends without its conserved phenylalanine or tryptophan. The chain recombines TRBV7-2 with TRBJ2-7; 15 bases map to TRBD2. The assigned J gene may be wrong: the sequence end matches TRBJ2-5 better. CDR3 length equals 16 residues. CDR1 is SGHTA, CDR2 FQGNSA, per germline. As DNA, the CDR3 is TGTGCCAGCAGCCGGACTAGCGGGGGGGCCAGGGAGACCCAGTACTTA. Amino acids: CASSRTSGGARETQYL.

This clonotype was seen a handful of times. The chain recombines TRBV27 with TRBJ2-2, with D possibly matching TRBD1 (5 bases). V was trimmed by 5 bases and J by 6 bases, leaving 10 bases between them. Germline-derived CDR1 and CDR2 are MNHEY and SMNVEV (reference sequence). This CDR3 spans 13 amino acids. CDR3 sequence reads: CASSPRAPGELFF. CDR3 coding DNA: TGTGCCAGCAGTCCCAGGGCCCCCGGGGAGCTGTTTTTT.

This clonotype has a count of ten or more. CDR3 protein: CASSIFGDSASGNTIYF. The CDR3 DNA follows: TGTGCCAGTAGTATATTCGGGGACTCAGCATCTGGAAACACCATATATTTT. The chain carries TRBV19 and TRBJ1-3; D is perhaps TRBD1 (5 bases). The CDR3 covers 17 residues. V lost 2 bases and J lost 1, with 15 bases in between. Germline V CDR1 and CDR2: LNHDA, SQIVND (reference sequence).

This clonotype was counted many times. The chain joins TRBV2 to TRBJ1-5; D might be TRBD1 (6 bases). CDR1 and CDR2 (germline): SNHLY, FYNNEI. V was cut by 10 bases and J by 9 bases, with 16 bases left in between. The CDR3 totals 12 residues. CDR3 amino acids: CATGQLQGPQHF. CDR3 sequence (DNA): TGTGCCACCGGACAGTTACAGGGGCCCCAGCATTTT.

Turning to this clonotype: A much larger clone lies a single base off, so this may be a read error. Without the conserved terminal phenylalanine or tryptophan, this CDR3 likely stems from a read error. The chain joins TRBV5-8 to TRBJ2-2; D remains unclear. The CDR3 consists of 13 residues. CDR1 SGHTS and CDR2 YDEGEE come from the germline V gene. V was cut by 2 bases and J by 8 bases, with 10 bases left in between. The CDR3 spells CASSFGQIGELFL. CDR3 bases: TGTGCCAGCAGCTTCGGCCAAATTGGGGAGCTGTTTTTG.

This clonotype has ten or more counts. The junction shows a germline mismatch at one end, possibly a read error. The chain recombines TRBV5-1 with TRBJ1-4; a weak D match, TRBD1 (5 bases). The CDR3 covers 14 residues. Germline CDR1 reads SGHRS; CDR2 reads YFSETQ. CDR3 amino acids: CASSLGGTNEKLFF. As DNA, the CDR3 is TGTGCCAGCAGCCTCGGGGGAACTAATGAAAAACTGTTTTTT.

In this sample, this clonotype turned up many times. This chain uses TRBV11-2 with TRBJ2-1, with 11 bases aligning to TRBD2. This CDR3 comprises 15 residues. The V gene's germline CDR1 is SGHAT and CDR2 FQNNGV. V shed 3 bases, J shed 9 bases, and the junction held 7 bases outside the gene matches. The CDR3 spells CASSFRSGGAGEQFF. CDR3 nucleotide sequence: TGTGCCAGCAGCTTCCGTAGCGGGGGGGCGGGTGAGCAGTTCTTC.

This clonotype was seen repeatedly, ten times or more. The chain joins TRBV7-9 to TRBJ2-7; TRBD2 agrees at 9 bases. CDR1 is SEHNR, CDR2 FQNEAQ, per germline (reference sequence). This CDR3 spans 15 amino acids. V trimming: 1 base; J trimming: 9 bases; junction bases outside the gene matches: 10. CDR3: CASSLGSGGPRGQYF. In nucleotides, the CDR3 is TGTGCCAGCAGCTTAGGTAGCGGGGGCCCTCGTGGGCAGTACTTC. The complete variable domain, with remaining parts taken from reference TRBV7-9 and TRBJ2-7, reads DTGVSQNPRHKITKRGQNVTFRCDPISEHNRLYWYRQTLGQGPEFLTYFQNEAQLEKSRLLSDRFSAERPKGSFSTLEIQRTEQGDSAMYLCASSLGSGGPRGQYFGPGTRLTVT.

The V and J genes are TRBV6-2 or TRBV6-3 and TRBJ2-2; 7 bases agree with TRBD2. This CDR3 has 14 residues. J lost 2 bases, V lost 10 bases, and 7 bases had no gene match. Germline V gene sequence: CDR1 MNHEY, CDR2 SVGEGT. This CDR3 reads CAITSAPNTGELFF. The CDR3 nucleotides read TGTGCCATAACTAGCGCCCCTAACACCGGGGAGCTGTTTTTT.

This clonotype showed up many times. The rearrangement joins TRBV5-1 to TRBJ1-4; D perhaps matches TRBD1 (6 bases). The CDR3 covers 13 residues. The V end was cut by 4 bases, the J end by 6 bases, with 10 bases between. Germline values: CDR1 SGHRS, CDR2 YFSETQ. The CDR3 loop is CASSGGGDEKLFF. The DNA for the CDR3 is TGCGCCAGCAGCGGAGGGGGAGATGAAAAACTGTTTTTT.